The sequence of this T cell receptor (beta chain) was determined in a study of CXCR3-negative and CXCR3-positive naive CD8 T cells. Across the study: Libraries each contributed about 1.5 +/- 0.3 million TRB reads, for roughly 140 million in total. Regarding the study as a whole: Both naive subsets showed comparably high diversity, and memory CD8+ cells showed much lower diversity. The naive subsets expressed comparable surface CD5, and the authors inferred TCR strength from TRB CDR3 properties.

Germline CDR1 SQVTM, CDR2 ANQGSEA. There are 14 residues in the CDR3. Preparation of TRB cDNA libraries relied on 5' RACE carrying UMI labels. TCRdb processed the 5' RACE reads again and assigns one entry to each CDR3 protein, with no DNA. The repertoire shows 45,000 to 60,000 distinct CDR3 sequences; the top ten hold roughly 0.42%. Concerning this clonotype itself: Antigen: not known.

The origin of this receptor is a human donor in good health. Some clones in this sample may be carry-over from other donors' samples. The chain couples TRBV29-1 to TRBJ2-7; TCRdb reports TRBD2, a call that lacks DNA to check it against. Sequencing used naive CXCR3- CD8+ T cells from blood. The sample's subset: CD45RO-CCR7+CD27+CD95- naive CD8+ T cells lacking CXCR3 (TNR3-). CDR3 amino acids: CSVAFRLLPYEQYF.